This TCR beta chain was profiled in a study of control samples from healthy donors and cancer patients. Details on this clone: One end of the junction varies from germline; a read error may be responsible.

Produced via immunoSEQ multiplex PCR; TCRdb's table is partial and in-frame only. The sample records 79,000 or so clones, 85% to 90% being singletons. Germline lookup yields CDR1 MNHEY and CDR2 SVGAGI. There are 16 residues in the CDR3. The chain recombines TRBV6-5 with TRBJ2-2; 9 bases map to TRBD1. The source of this sequence is a woman in her fifties or sixties with colorectal cancer. The sequenced sample consisted of PBMCs. CDR3 DNA sequence: TGTGCCGGCAGTTACTCGGGACAGGGTGAAACCGGGGAGCTGTTTTTT. This codes for CAGSYSGQGETGELFF.